A selection of T cell receptor beta chains follows, all from one sample in a study of blood T cell repertoires in COVID-19. Sequencing was performed with immunoSEQ multiplex PCR; in TCRdb, only in-frame clones are kept and a portion is missing. In the table there are around 320,000 clones, roughly 85% of which are singletons. The source material was peripheral blood. These receptors were taken from a human donor in a cohort sampled during active COVID-19. The CDR3 runs from the conserved cysteine through the conserved F or W. The D gene is left open where the match is weak. Only some rows state a clone size, as once, few, many or a class for expanded clones.

CDR3 length,D gene,J gene,V gene,clone size,CDR3 protein,CDR3 DNA
14,NA,TRBJ1-4,TRBV27,NA,CASSFRGSSEKLFF,TGTGCCAGCAGTTTTCGGGGGAGTAGTGAAAAACTGTTTTTT
15,TRBD1,TRBJ1-6,TRBV9,NA,CASSHGTGGFSPLHF,TGTGCCAGCAGCCATGGGACAGGGGGCTTTTCACCCCTCCACTTT
15,TRBD2,TRBJ2-1,TRBV7-3,NA,CASSLMAGGRNEQFF,TGTGCCAGCAGCTTAATGGCGGGGGGAAGGAATGAGCAGTTCTTC
14,TRBD1,TRBJ2-7,TRBV19,NA,CASSPRQGVYEQYF,TGTGCCAGTAGTCCAAGACAGGGGGTCTACGAGCAGTACTTC
14,TRBD1,TRBJ2-2,TRBV7-3,NA,CASRQGANTGELFF,TGTGCCAGCCGACAGGGGGCGAACACCGGGGAGCTGTTTTTT
12,NA,TRBJ2-1,TRBV7-3,NA,CASSSIDNEQFF,TGTGCCAGCAGCTCAATAGACAATGAGCAGTTCTTC
15,TRBD1,TRBJ1-1,TRBV19,once,CASSIEDRGWTEAFF,TGTGCCAGTAGTATAGAGGACAGGGGTTGGACTGAAGCTTTCTTT
15,TRBD1,TRBJ2-4,TRBV6-5,NA,CASSPQDRNKNIQYF,TGTGCCAGCAGTCCCCAGGACAGGAACAAAAACATTCAGTACTTC
17,TRBD1,TRBJ2-1,TRBV27,NA,CASSSYQQGVPYNEQFF,TGTGCCAGCAGTTCCTACCAACAGGGGGTTCCCTACAATGAGCAGTTCTTC
14,NA,TRBJ2-3,TRBV30,NA,CAWCRDSGTDTQYF,TGTGCCTGGTGCCGGGACTCCGGCACAGATACGCAGTATTTT
12,NA,TRBJ1-2,TRBV30,NA,CAWNGGRKGYTF,TGTGCCTGGAATGGTGGCAGAAAGGGCTACACCTTC
16,TRBD2,TRBJ2-1,TRBV7-8,NA,CASSLASGGPHNEQFF,TGTGCCAGCAGCTTAGCGTCGGGGGGGCCGCACAATGAGCAGTTCTTC
13,TRBD1,TRBJ2-3,TRBV10-3,NA,CAIQGQGTDTQYF,TGTGCCATCCAAGGACAGGGCACAGATACGCAGTATTTT
13,TRBD1,TRBJ1-2,TRBV2,NA,CASSEEQGNGYTF,TGTGCCAGCAGTGAAGAACAGGGGAATGGCTACACCTTC
18,TRBD1,TRBJ2-2,TRBV24-1,NA,CATSGMDRGDGSTGELFF,TGTGCCACCAGTGGCATGGACAGGGGGGACGGTAGCACCGGGGAGCTGTTTTTT
17,NA,TRBJ1-3,TRBV5-5,NA,CASSPRDQTVFRNTIYF,TGTGCCAGCAGCCCAAGAGATCAGACAGTCTTCCGAAACACCATATATTTT
15,NA,TRBJ2-7,TRBV4-1,NA,CASSQETGTHYEQYF,TGCGCCAGCAGCCAAGAGACCGGGACTCACTACGAGCAGTACTTC
12,NA,TRBJ2-3,TRBV19,NA,CASRDNGDTQYF,TGTGCCAGTCGGGACAACGGGGATACGCAGTATTTT
14,NA,TRBJ1-1,TRBV5-6,NA,CASSNAGDGAEAFF,TGTGCCAGCTCGAACGCCGGGGATGGGGCTGAAGCTTTCTTT
16,TRBD2,TRBJ2-5,TRBV7-2,few,CASSPGLAGNQETQYF,TGTGCCAGCAGCCCAGGACTAGCGGGTAACCAAGAGACCCAGTACTTC
16,TRBD2,TRBJ2-2,TRBV18,NA,CASSPSAGGRTGELFF,TGTGCCAGCTCACCTTCCGCGGGGGGTCGCACCGGGGAGCTGTTTTTT
13,TRBD1,TRBJ2-2,TRBV19,NA,CATGYRGNGELFF,TGTGCCACCGGTTACAGGGGGAACGGGGAGCTGTTTTTT
14,NA,TRBJ1-4,TRBV6-5,NA,CASRRGNLNEKLFF,TGTGCCAGCAGGAGGGGGAACCTAAATGAAAAACTGTTTTTT
17,TRBD1,TRBJ2-3,TRBV7-3,NA,CASSPDWAGQGADTQYF,TGTGCCAGCAGCCCAGATTGGGCGGGACAGGGCGCAGATACGCAGTATTTT
13,NA,TRBJ1-2,TRBV29-1,once,CSVEDLGNYGYTF,TGCAGCGTTGAAGATCTCGGTAACTATGGCTACACCTTC
13,NA,TRBJ1-4,TRBV24-1,NA,CATSDLDSRKLFF,TGTGCCACCAGTGATTTGGACAGCCGGAAACTGTTTTTT
14,TRBD2,TRBJ2-1,TRBV7-3,NA,CASNRGGGAEEQFF,TGTGCCAGCAACCGCGGCGGGGGGGCCGAAGAGCAGTTCTTC
16,TRBD1,TRBJ1-4,TRBV24-1,NA,CATSESGTGENEKLFF,TGTGCCACCAGTGAATCCGGGACAGGGGAGAATGAAAAACTGTTTTTT
14,NA,TRBJ2-1,TRBV27,NA,CASSLSITGYEQFF,TGTGCCAGCAGTTTATCGATTACGGGGTATGAGCAGTTCTTC
14,NA,TRBJ2-5,TRBV29-1,NA,CSVATGQKQETQYF,TGCAGCGTGGCAACCGGACAGAAGCAAGAGACCCAGTACTTC
16,TRBD1,TRBJ1-3,TRBV5-1,NA,CASSSRTGSGGNTIYF,TGCGCCAGCAGCAGCCGGACAGGGAGCGGTGGAAACACCATATATTTT
12,NA,TRBJ2-7,TRBV7-9,NA,CASSLSNAEQYF,TGTGCCAGCAGCCTTAGTAATGCCGAGCAGTACTTC
17,NA,TRBJ2-3,TRBV7-8,NA,CASSLAGRGTSTDTQYF,TGTGCCAGCAGCTTAGCCGGGCGGGGCACTAGCACAGATACGCAGTATTTT
11,NA,TRBJ2-1,TRBV12-3/TRBV12-4,NA,CASSLRIEQFF,TGTGCCAGCAGTTTGAGGATTGAGCAGTTCTTC
15,NA,TRBJ2-7,TRBV14,NA,CASSQAQGTYYEQYF,TGTGCCAGCAGCCAAGCGCAGGGTACCTATTACGAGCAGTACTTC
16,NA,TRBJ1-3,TRBV27,NA,CASSLGPGSGGNTIYF,TGTGCCAGCAGTTTAGGGCCAGGATCGGGGGGAAACACCATATATTTT
14,NA,TRBJ1-2,TRBV28,few,CASSTGHVGGGYTF,TGTGCCAGCAGTACCGGCCACGTAGGCGGTGGCTACACCTTC
13,TRBD1,TRBJ1-4,TRBV9,NA,CASSPGQGGKLFF,TGTGCCAGCAGCCCGGGACAGGGGGGAAAACTGTTTTTT
15,NA,TRBJ2-5,TRBV2,NA,CARSIGGVYQETQYF,TGTGCCAGATCAATTGGCGGGGTGTACCAAGAGACCCAGTACTTC
12,NA,TRBJ1-1,TRBV12-3/TRBV12-4,NA,CASSFRTAEAFF,TGTGCCAGCAGTTTTAGGACTGCTGAAGCTTTCTTT
16,TRBD1,TRBJ2-1,TRBV3-1/TRBV3-2,NA,CASSQLGQGASYEQFF,TGTGCCAGCAGCCAACTCGGACAGGGGGCTAGCTATGAGCAGTTCTTC
14,NA,TRBJ1-3,TRBV25-1,NA,CASSAPGSGNTIYF,TGTGCCAGCAGTGCTCCCGGCTCTGGAAACACCATATATTTT
14,TRBD1,TRBJ1-2,TRBV5-1,NA,CASSLAGQGSGYTF,TGCGCCAGCAGCTTGGCGGGACAGGGTTCTGGCTACACCTTC
11,NA,TRBJ1-1,TRBV12-5,NA,CASGLVREAFF,TGTGCTAGTGGTTTAGTCAGGGAAGCTTTCTTT
13,NA,TRBJ2-6,TRBV5-4,NA,CASSLVGANVLTF,TGTGCCAGCAGCTTGGTAGGGGCCAACGTCCTGACTTTC
16,TRBD2,TRBJ2-3,TRBV4-2,NA,CASSRGGALYTDTQYF,TGTGCCAGCAGCCGCGGGGGGGCCCTATACACAGATACGCAGTATTTT
12,TRBD1,TRBJ1-1,TRBV5-1,NA,CASSLDRGLAFF,TGCGCCAGCAGCCTGGACAGGGGCCTAGCTTTCTTT
13,NA,TRBJ2-5,TRBV27,many,CASSLQYQETQYF,TGTGCCAGCAGTTTACAGTACCAAGAGACCCAGTACTTC